This passage covers 32 T cell receptor beta chains from one sample sequenced in a study of blood T cell repertoires in COVID-19. Clones were read by immunoSEQ multiplex PCR, and TCRdb kept only the in-frame ones, dropping some. This sample yields roughly 60,000 clones, of which 78% are seen a single time; 25% belongs to the top ten. The specimen sequenced was peripheral blood. These receptors all stem from a human donor in a cohort sampled during active COVID-19.

The chain employs TRBV12-3 or TRBV12-4 and TRBJ1-2; D remains ambiguous. V lost 2 bases to trimming and J lost 10 bases, with 14 bases between them. The CDR3 totals 13 residues. The CDR3 sequence: CASSLSRTGSYTF. The CDR3 region has the DNA TGTGCCAGCAGTTTAAGCCGGACTGGATCCTACACCTTC.

The genes are TRBV6-5 and TRBJ1-1; D is ambiguous. The CDR3 is made up of 13 amino acids. Germline CDR1 and CDR2: MNHEY and SVGAGI. Deletions cut 2 bases from V and 5 bases from J, with 9 bases between. The CDR3 nucleotides are TGTGCCAGCAGTTACCGGGTTGGGACTGAAGCTTTCTTT. Translation: CASSYRVGTEAFF.

The rearrangement joins TRBV15 to TRBJ1-1; no clear D gene. Between the trimmed V and J ends, which lost 5 bases and 1 base, there was a span of 8 bases. From germline, CDR1 is LNHNV and CDR2 YYDKDF (reference sequence). The CDR3 extends over 13 amino acids. The CDR3 nucleotides read TGTGCCACCAGCTGGACTCGGAACACTGAAGCTTTCTTT. Translating it yields CATSWTRNTEAFF.

This clone has more than one count but fewer than ten. The chain joins TRBV9 to TRBJ1-1; 8 bases match TRBD1. V was pared by 3 bases and J by 11 bases, with 12 bases of the junction left unmatched. CDR3 size: 14 residues. The germline V gene encodes CDR1 SGDLS and CDR2 YYNGEE. The CDR3: CASSGRQGNREAFF. The CDR3 DNA reads as TGTGCCAGCAGCGGGCGACAGGGGAATAGGGAGGCTTTCTTT.

This clone has only a few counts. Relative to the germline gene, one junction end is altered; a read error may explain this. The chain joins TRBV7-9 to TRBJ1-1; D is uncertain. CDR1 and CDR2 from the germline V gene are SEHNR and FQNEAQ (reference sequence). This CDR3 is built from 12 residues. CDR3 DNA: TGTGCCAGCAGCTTTTCTAACAGTGAAGCTTTCTTT. Translating it yields CASSFSNSEAFF.

This chain uses TRBV5-6 with TRBJ1-3; 10 bases are shared with TRBD1. The CDR3 is made up of 16 amino acids. V trimming: 4 bases; J trimming: 5 bases; junction bases outside the gene matches: 9. Germline assignment: CDR1 SGHDT and CDR2 YYEEEE. This chain's CDR3 is CASSRAGQGNRNTIYF. In DNA, the CDR3 is TGTGCCAGCAGCAGAGCGGGACAGGGGAACAGAAACACCATATATTTT.

This chain connects TRBV27 to TRBJ1-1; the D gene is possibly TRBD1 (6 bases). Trimming removed 6 bases from V and 10 bases from J, with 15 bases in between. CDR1 and CDR2 (germline): MNHEY, SMNVEV (reference sequence). There are 12 residues in the CDR3. As DNA, the CDR3 is TGTGCCAGCAGGTTACAGGGAGGGAGAGCTTTCTTT. The encoded protein is CASRLQGGRAFF.

The chain is built from TRBV9 and TRBJ2-7; D might be TRBD2 (5 bases). This CDR3 has 14 amino acids. CDR1 SGDLS and CDR2 YYNGEE come from the germline V gene. V was cut by 4 bases and J by 0 bases, with 11 bases left in between. In DNA, the CDR3 is TGTGCCAGCAGCCCGTCCGGGAACTCCTACGAGCAGTACTTC. Encoded protein: CASSPSGNSYEQYF.

The chain uses TRBV18 and TRBJ2-7; TRBD2 might be the D (5 bases). The germline gives CDR1 KGHSH, CDR2 LQKENI. The CDR3 length is 15 residues. The germline V and J ends were trimmed by 2 bases and 5 bases, with 16 bases remaining between them. CDR3 DNA: TGTGCCAGCTCACCAGGGTCCATAGCGTGGAACGAGCAGTACTTC. Translated, it gives CASSPGSIAWNEQYF.

The chain couples TRBV9 to TRBJ2-3; possibly TRBD2 for D (6 bases). CDR1 is SGDLS and CDR2 is YYNGEE in the germline V gene. The V and J ends lost 2 bases and 0 bases respectively, with 13 bases between them. This CDR3 has 16 residues. The CDR3 is CASSVQPGTSTDTQYF. Here the CDR3 DNA reads TGTGCCAGCAGCGTCCAACCCGGGACTAGCACAGATACGCAGTATTTT.

The genes are TRBV7-8 and TRBJ2-7, with D hard to call. The ends were cut back, 7 bases at V and 2 bases at J, with 21 bases in the middle. Germline V CDR1 and CDR2: SGHVS, FQNEAQ. This CDR3 spans 16 amino acids. The chain's CDR3 is CASTPKGWAATYEQYF. The CDR3 coding sequence is TGTGCCAGCACCCCCAAAGGCTGGGCTGCCACCTACGAGCAGTACTTC.

J is TRBJ2-3 and V is TRBV5-1; D call uncertain. Germline V gene sequence: CDR1 SGHRS, CDR2 YFSETQ. Trimming took 2 bases from V and 3 from J, leaving 13 bases between them. The CDR3 totals 15 residues. CDR3: CASSFHGLGTDTQYF. The CDR3 coding sequence is TGCGCCAGCAGCTTCCACGGGTTAGGTACAGATACGCAGTATTTT.

CDR3 loop: CASRHGTRATDTQYF. The CDR3 DNA reads as TGTGCCAGCAGACATGGGACTAGGGCGACAGATACGCAGTATTTT. The rearrangement joins TRBV6-5 to TRBJ2-3; 8 positions match TRBD2. V gave up 6 bases and J gave up 3 bases; unmatched junction bases: 8. This CDR3 region has 15 residues. Germline CDR1 reads MNHEY; CDR2 reads SVGAGI.

The V and J genes are TRBV7-9 and TRBJ1-5; the D is unclear. The CDR3 consists of 13 residues. The germline V and J ends were trimmed by 9 bases and 2 bases, with 11 bases remaining between them. Germline assignment: CDR1 SEHNR and CDR2 FQNEAQ (reference sequence). CDR3 residues: CARHSEGNQPQHF. CDR3 DNA sequence: TGTGCCAGGCACTCAGAGGGCAATCAGCCCCAGCATTTT.

The CDR3 loop reads CASSSQGQSTDTQYF. The CDR3 coding sequence is TGTGCCAGCAGCTCACAGGGACAAAGCACAGATACGCAGTATTTT. The V and J genes are TRBV7-3 and TRBJ2-3, with D perhaps TRBD1 (6 bases). The CDR3 runs 15 residues. In germline, CDR1 is SGHTA, CDR2 FQGTGA. V was clipped by 4 bases and J by 0 bases, with 11 bases between them.

The V call is TRBV30, the J call TRBJ1-2; 11 bases line up with TRBD1. Germline CDR1 is GTSNPN and CDR2 is SVGIG (reference sequence). This CDR3 is built from 14 residues. Trimming took 0 bases from V and 5 from J; bases not matched to a gene: 2. Here the CDR3 reads CAWSVWDRGYGYTF. The CDR3 DNA is TGTGCCTGGAGTGTTTGGGACAGGGGGTATGGCTACACCTTC.

V usage is TRBV19 and J usage is TRBJ2-2; tentative D call: TRBD1 (6 bases). The germline V gene encodes CDR1 LNHDA and CDR2 SQIVND (reference sequence). The CDR3 is 16 amino acids. Trimming left V 2 bases short and J 1 base short, with 11 bases between. The DNA of the CDR3 is TGTGCCAGTAGTATACCCGGGACACGGAACACCGGGGAGCTGTTTTTT. Protein sequence: CASSIPGTRNTGELFF.

This chain connects TRBV9 to TRBJ1-3, with TRBD1 identical over 7 bases. Per the germline V gene, CDR1 is SGDLS and CDR2 is YYNGEE. J lost 0 bases, V lost 0 bases, and 3 bases had no gene match. This CDR3 contains 16 residues. CDR3 protein: CASSVAGTDSGNTIYF. The CDR3 bases are TGTGCCAGCAGCGTAGCCGGGACAGACTCTGGAAACACCATATATTTT.

This CDR3 is CASSMVGHSNQPQHF. CDR3 coding DNA: TGTGCCAGTAGTATGGTGGGACATAGCAATCAGCCCCAGCATTTT. This chain uses TRBV19 with TRBJ1-5, with a weak D call TRBD1 (6 bases). This CDR3 has 15 residues. Per the germline V gene, CDR1 is LNHDA and CDR2 is SQIVND (reference sequence). V lost 3 bases and J lost 0, with 9 bases in between.

The chain has TRBV2 and TRBJ1-1; tentatively, D is TRBD1 (6 bases). The germline gives CDR1 SNHLY, CDR2 FYNNEI. V lost 7 bases and J lost 11, with 20 bases in between. CDR3 length: 13 amino acids. The CDR3 nucleotides are TGTGCCAGCATTCCCGATGTTCCAGGGGTCGCTTTCTTT. Translation: CASIPDVPGVAFF. Drawing the rest from reference TRBV2 and TRBJ1-1, the complete variable domain is EPEVTQTPSHQVTQMGQEVILRCVPISNHLYFYWYRQILGQKVEFLVSFYNNEISEKSEIFDDQFSVERPDGSNFTLKIRSTKLEDSAMYFCASIPDVPGVAFFGQGTRLTVV.

This clone occurred once. This chain joins TRBV5-1 and TRBJ2-7; 13 bases align to TRBD2. This CDR3 has 16 amino acids. Germline V gives CDR1 SGHRS, CDR2 YFSETQ. V gave up 3 bases and J gave up 3 bases; unmatched junction bases: 6. DNA for the CDR3: TGCGCCAGCAGCTCCGGACTAGCGGGGGTCGACTACGAGCAGTACTTC. Its protein is CASSSGLAGVDYEQYF. The variable domain in full, completed from reference TRBV5-1 and TRBJ2-7, reads KAGVTQTPRYLIKTRGQQVTLSCSPISGHRSVSWYQQTPGQGLQFLFEYFSETQRNKGNFPGRFSGRQFSNSRSEMNVSTLELGDSALYLCASSSGLAGVDYEQYFGPGTRLTVT.

The chain recombines TRBV27 with TRBJ1-3; TRBD1 is a possible D gene (6 bases). In germline, CDR1 is MNHEY, CDR2 SMNVEV (reference sequence). V lost 3 bases and J 0 bases, leaving 9 bases between the germline ends. The CDR3 totals 15 residues. For the CDR3, the DNA is TGTGCCAGCAGTTTGACAGGAAGCTCTGGAAACACCATATATTTT. Translated: CASSLTGSSGNTIYF.

The genes are TRBV12-5 and TRBJ2-7; TRBD1 matches 7 bases. CDR3 size: 14 residues. Per the germline V gene, CDR1 is LGHNT and CDR2 is FRNRAP. V was pared by 4 bases and J by 2 bases, with 5 bases of the junction left unmatched. The CDR3 spells CASGSRTGTYEQYF. Written as DNA, the CDR3 is TGTGCTAGTGGTTCCCGGACAGGCACCTACGAGCAGTACTTC. Together with reference TRBV12-5 and TRBJ2-7, the CDR3 gives the full variable domain: DARVTQTPRHKVTEMGQEVTMRCQPILGHNTVFWYRQTMMQGLELLAYFRNRAPLDDSGMPKDRFSAEMPDATLATLKIQPSEPRDSAVYFCASGSRTGTYEQYFGPGTRLTVT.

This clone has more than one count but fewer than ten. The chain recombines TRBV5-5 with TRBJ2-1; 8 bases fit TRBD2. The CDR3 has 15 residues. Germline V CDR1 and CDR2: SGHKS, YYEKEE (reference sequence). V shed 3 bases and J 4 bases; nucleotides not matched to a gene: 6. CDR3 DNA sequence: TGTGCCAGCAGCTCCGGTACTAGCGGTTACAATGAGCAGTTCTTC. Amino acid sequence: CASSSGTSGYNEQFF.

The gene calls are TRBV24-1 and TRBJ2-3, with a tentative D call TRBD1 (6 bases). V dropped 5 bases and J dropped 4 bases, with 12 bases sitting between them. This CDR3 is built from 14 residues. Germline-derived CDR1 and CDR2 are KGHDR and SFDVKD. The DNA for the CDR3 is TGTGCCACCAGTGCAAGGACAGCTGCAGATACGCAGTATTTT. Its translation: CATSARTAADTQYF.

The CDR3 region is CASTKTDANYGYTF. CDR3 coding DNA: TGTGCCAGTACCAAGACAGATGCTAACTATGGCTACACCTTC. The J gene is TRBJ1-2, the V gene TRBV19, with D perhaps matching TRBD1 (5 bases). V was pared by 7 bases and J by 0 bases, with 12 bases between. The V gene's germline CDR1 is LNHDA and CDR2 SQIVND (reference sequence). CDR3 length: 14 residues. The complete variable domain, with remaining parts taken from reference TRBV19 and TRBJ1-2, reads DGGITQSPKYLFRKEGQNVTLSCEQNLNHDAMYWYRQDPGQGLRLIYYSQIVNDFQKGDIAEGYSVSREKKESFPLTVTSAQKNPTAFYLCASTKTDANYGYTFGSGTRLTVV.

V is TRBV5-1 and J is TRBJ1-1, with D perhaps matching TRBD1 (5 bases). V lost 5 bases and J lost 0, with 17 bases in between. This CDR3 spans 16 amino acids. Germline V gives CDR1 SGHRS, CDR2 YFSETQ. As DNA, the CDR3 is TGCGCCAGCAGTTTGCAGGGCCCACACATGAACACTGAAGCTTTCTTT. It yields the protein CASSLQGPHMNTEAFF.

The V and J genes are TRBV4-1 and TRBJ2-1, with D perhaps being TRBD1 or TRBD2 (9 bases each). Germline V gives CDR1 MGHRA, CDR2 YSYEKL. This CDR3 has 19 residues. Trimming pared 4 bases from V and 4 bases from J, leaving 26 bases between. CDR3 sequence: CASSRGGTGHLAGYNEQFF. CDR3 coding DNA: TGCGCCAGCAGCCGAGGGGGGACAGGGCATCTAGCGGGGTACAATGAGCAGTTCTTC.

The genes are TRBV3-1 (or the pseudogene TRBV3-2) and TRBJ1-1; 9 positions match TRBD1. V lost 5 bases, J lost 8 bases, and 6 bases stayed unmatched. Per germline, CDR1 LGHDT and CDR2 YNNKEL (reference sequence). The CDR3 length is 13 residues. The CDR3 protein is CASSALQGAEAFF. The CDR3 nucleotides are TGTGCCAGCAGCGCACTACAGGGGGCGGAAGCTTTCTTT.

CDR3 nucleotide sequence: TGTGCCAGCTCACCGCTCAAAGGAGGGGACACTGAAGCTTTCTTT. It specifies CASSPLKGGDTEAFF. The chain combines TRBV18 with TRBJ1-1, with D tentatively TRBD1 (5 bases). Trimming pared 3 bases from V and 3 bases from J, leaving 14 bases between. The V gene's germline CDR1 is KGHSH and CDR2 LQKENI. The CDR3 covers 15 residues.

This clone was counted a single time. CDR3 sequence: CASSRPPRTNSGANVLTF. The CDR3 DNA sequence: TGTGCCAGCTCGCGGCCCCCCCGCACTAACTCTGGGGCCAACGTCCTGACTTTC. This chain joins TRBV18 and TRBJ2-6; D gene uncertain. In germline, CDR1 is KGHSH, CDR2 LQKENI. The germline V and J ends were trimmed by 6 bases and 0 bases, with 18 bases remaining between them. This CDR3 is built from 18 residues. The whole variable domain, remainder taken from reference TRBV18 and TRBJ2-6, is NAGVMQNPRHLVRRRGQEARLRCSPMKGHSHVYWYRQLPEEGLKFMVYLQKENIIDESGMPKERFSAEFPKEGPSILRIQQVVRGDSAAYFCASSRPPRTNSGANVLTFGAGSRLTVL.

The chain is built from TRBV19 and TRBJ1-5; D uncertain. CDR1 and CDR2 from the germline V gene are LNHDA and SQIVND (reference sequence). The CDR3 is 13 residues long. Trimming left V 6 bases short and J 7 bases short, with 13 bases between. The CDR3 is CASSPAAGQPQHF. The CDR3 DNA reads as TGTGCCAGTAGCCCTGCGGCTGGGCAGCCCCAGCATTTT.